The rows below give T cell receptor beta chains drawn from one sample of a study of T cells in Graves' hyperthyroidism and ophthalmopathy. TCRdb re-called the multiplex PCR reads with MiXCR, one entry per CDR3 protein. The table records 450,000 to 650,000 distinct CDR3 sequences, 12% to 15% of them present only once. Sequenced sample: blood. These receptors all come from a woman aged 18-30 years with Graves' ophthalmopathy. Both conserved end residues are trimmed from each CDR3.

length	J	V	CDR3
11	TRBJ2-1	TRBV7-2	ASSLVSSVEQF
12	TRBJ2-5	TRBV20-1	SGPALGGEETQY
13	TRBJ2-3	TRBV20-1	SASGGLASTDTQY
12	TRBJ1-5	TRBV2	ASSASGGNQPQH
15	TRBJ2-1	TRBV4-3	ASSQEGLTGAYNEQF
14	TRBJ2-7	TRBV25-1	ASSEFTGTGIYEQY
14	TRBJ2-5	TRBV4-1	ASSQDNTGRMETQY
9	TRBJ2-1	TRBV28	ASSIGTGDI
11	TRBJ2-1	TRBV2	ASSEASYNEQF
13	TRBJ1-1	TRBV5-6	ASSLGTAMNTEAF
14	TRBJ2-1	TRBV5-5	ASSLYQREVTNEQF
11	TRBJ2-5	TRBV12-3/TRBV12-4	ASSLRSKETQY
15	TRBJ1-4	TRBV7-2	ASSPEGLRGTNEKLF
12	TRBJ1-4	TRBV19	ASTSEDRGVELF
9	TRBJ1-1	TRBV19	ASSLDRRAF
12	TRBJ1-2	TRBV20-1	SARDLDRNYGYT
10	TRBJ2-1	TRBV20-1	SGLAGRNEQF
17	TRBJ2-1	TRBV5-8	ASSLEGQGGGGAYNEQF
14	TRBJ2-3	TRBV30	AWSSMGLAGANTQY
17	TRBJ1-5	TRBV28	ASSLSHNLQGATNQPQH
12	TRBJ2-2	TRBV19	ASLYRGHTGELF
14	TRBJ2-6	TRBV7-9	ASSLGSGTGANVLT